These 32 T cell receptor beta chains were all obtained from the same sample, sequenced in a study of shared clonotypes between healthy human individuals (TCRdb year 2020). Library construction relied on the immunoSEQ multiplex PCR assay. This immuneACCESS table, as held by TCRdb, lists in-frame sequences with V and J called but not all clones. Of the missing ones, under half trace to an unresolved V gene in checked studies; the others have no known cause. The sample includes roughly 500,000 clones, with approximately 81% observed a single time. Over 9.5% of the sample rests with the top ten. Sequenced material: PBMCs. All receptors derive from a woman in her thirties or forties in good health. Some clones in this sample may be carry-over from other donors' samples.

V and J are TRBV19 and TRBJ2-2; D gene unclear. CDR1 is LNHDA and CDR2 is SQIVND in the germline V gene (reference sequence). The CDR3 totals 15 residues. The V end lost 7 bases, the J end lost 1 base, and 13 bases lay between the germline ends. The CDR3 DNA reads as TGTGCCAGTACCCGATATGGGGTGAACACCGGGGAGCTGTTTTTT. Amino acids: CASTRYGVNTGELFF.

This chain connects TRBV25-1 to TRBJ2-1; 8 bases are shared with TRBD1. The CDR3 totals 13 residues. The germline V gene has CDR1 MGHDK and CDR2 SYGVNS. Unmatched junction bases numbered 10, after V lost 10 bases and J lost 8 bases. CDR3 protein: CATATGAVDEQFF. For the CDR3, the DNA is TGTGCCACCGCGACAGGGGCAGTAGATGAGCAGTTCTTC.

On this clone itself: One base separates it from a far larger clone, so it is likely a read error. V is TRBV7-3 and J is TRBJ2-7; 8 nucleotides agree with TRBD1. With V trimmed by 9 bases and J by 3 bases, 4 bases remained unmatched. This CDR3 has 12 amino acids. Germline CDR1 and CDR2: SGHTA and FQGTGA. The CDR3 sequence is CARQGEYYEQYF. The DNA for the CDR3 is TGTGCCAGACAGGGGGAGTACTACGAGCAGTACTTC.

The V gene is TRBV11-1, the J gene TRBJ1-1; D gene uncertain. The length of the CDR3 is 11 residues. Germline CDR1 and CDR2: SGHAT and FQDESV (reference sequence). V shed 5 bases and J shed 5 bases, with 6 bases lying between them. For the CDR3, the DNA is TGTGCCAGCAGCCTCGGGACTGAAGCTTTCTTT. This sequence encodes CASSLGTEAFF. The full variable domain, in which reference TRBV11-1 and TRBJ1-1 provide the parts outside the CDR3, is EAEVAQSPRYKITEKSQAVAFWCDPISGHATLYWYRQILGQGPELLVQFQDESVVDDSQLPKDRFSAERLKGVDSTLKIQPAELGDSAMYLCASSLGTEAFFGQGTRLTVV.

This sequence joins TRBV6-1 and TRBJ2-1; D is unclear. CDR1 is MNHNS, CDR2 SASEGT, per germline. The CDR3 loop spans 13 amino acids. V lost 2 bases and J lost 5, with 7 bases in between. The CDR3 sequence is CASSESLDNEQFF. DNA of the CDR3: TGTGCCAGCAGTGAAAGTCTGGACAATGAGCAGTTCTTC.

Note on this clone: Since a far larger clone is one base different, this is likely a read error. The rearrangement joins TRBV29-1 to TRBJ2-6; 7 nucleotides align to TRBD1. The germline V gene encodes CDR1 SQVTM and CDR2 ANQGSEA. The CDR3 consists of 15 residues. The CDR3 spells CSVDLQGTGANILTF. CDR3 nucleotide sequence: TGCAGCGTTGATTTACAGGGGACCGGGGCCAACATCCTGACTTTC.

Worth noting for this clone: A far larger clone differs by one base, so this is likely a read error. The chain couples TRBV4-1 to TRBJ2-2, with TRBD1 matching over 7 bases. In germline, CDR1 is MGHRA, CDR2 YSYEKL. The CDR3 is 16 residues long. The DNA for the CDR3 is TGCACCAGCAGCCAAACAGGGGTGGGGAACACCGGGGAGCTGTTTTTT. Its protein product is CTSSQTGVGNTGELFF.

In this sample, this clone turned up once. CDR3 residues: CAWSVRVSDTEAFF. The DNA of the CDR3 is TGTGCCTGGAGTGTCCGGGTTTCGGACACTGAAGCTTTCTTT. J is TRBJ1-1 and V is TRBV30; D gene uncertain. This CDR3 has 14 residues. V was pared by 0 bases and J by 3 bases, with 11 bases between. Germline V lookup: CDR1 GTSNPN, CDR2 SVGIG (reference sequence).

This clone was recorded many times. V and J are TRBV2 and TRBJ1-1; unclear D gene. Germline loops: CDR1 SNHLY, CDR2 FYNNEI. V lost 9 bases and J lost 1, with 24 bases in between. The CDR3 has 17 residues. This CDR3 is CASNQEGWMQQNTEAFF. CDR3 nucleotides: TGTGCCAGTAACCAGGAGGGTTGGATGCAACAGAACACTGAAGCTTTCTTT.

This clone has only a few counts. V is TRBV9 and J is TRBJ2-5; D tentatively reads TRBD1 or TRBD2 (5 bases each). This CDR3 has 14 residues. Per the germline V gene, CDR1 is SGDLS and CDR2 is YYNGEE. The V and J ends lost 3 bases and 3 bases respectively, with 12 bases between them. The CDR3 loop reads CASSDRDQKETQYF. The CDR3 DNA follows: TGTGCCAGCAGCGACCGGGACCAAAAAGAGACCCAGTACTTC.

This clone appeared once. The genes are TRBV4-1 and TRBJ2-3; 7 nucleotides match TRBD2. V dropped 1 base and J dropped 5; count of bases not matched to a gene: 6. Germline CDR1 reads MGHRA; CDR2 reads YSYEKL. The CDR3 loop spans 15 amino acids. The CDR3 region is CASSQVGVAGDTQYF. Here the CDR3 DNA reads TGCGCCAGCAGCCAAGTCGGGGTAGCGGGAGATACGCAGTATTTT.

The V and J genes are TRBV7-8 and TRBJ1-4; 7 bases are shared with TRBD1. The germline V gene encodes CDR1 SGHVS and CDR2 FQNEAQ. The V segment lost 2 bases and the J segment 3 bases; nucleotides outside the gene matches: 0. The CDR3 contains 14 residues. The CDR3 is CASSLRGPNEKLFF. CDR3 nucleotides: TGTGCCAGCAGCTTAAGGGGGCCTAATGAAAAACTGTTTTTT.

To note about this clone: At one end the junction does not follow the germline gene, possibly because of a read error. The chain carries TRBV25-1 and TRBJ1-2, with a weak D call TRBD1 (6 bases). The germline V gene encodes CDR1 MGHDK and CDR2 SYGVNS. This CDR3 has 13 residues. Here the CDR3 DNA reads TGTGCCAGCACGGACAGAACTAACTCCGTTGGGCACTTC. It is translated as CASTDRTNSVGHF.

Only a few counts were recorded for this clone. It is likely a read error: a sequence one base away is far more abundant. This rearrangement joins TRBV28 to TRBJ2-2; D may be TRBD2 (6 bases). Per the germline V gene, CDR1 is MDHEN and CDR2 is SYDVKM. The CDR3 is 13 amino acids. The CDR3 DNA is TGTGCCAACAGTCGAGTCGGGAGCGGGGAGCTGTTTTTT. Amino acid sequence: CANSRVGSGELFF.

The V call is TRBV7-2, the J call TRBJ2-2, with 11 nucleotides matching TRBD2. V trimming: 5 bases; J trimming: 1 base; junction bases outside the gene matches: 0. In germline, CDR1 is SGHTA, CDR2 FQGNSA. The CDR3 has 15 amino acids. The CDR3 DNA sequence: TGTGCCAGCAGCACTAGCGGGAGGAACACCGGGGAGCTGTTTTTT. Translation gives CASSTSGRNTGELFF.

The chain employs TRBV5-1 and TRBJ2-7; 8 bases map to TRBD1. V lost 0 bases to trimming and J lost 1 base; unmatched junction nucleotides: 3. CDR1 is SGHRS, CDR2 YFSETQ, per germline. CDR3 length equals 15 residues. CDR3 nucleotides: TGCGCCAGCAGCTTGGGACAGGGGACATCCTACGAGCAGTACTTC. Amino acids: CASSLGQGTSYEQYF.

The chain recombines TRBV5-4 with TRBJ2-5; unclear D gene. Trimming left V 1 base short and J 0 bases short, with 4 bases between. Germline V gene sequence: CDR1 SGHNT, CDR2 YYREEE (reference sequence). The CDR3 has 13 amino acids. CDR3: CASSLNYQETQYF. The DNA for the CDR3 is TGTGCCAGCAGCTTGAACTACCAAGAGACCCAGTACTTC.

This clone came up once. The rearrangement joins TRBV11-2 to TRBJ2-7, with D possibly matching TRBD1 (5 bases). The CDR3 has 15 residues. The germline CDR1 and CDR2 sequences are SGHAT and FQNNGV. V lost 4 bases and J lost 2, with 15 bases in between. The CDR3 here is CASSSLHRPAYEQYF. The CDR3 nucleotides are TGTGCCAGCAGCTCCCTACACAGGCCCGCCTACGAGCAGTACTTC.

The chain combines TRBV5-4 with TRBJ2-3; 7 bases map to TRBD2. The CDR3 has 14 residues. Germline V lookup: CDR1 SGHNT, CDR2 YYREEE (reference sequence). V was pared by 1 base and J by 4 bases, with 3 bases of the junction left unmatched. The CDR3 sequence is CASSLWRESDTQYF. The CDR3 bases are TGTGCCAGCAGCTTGTGGCGGGAGTCAGATACGCAGTATTTT.

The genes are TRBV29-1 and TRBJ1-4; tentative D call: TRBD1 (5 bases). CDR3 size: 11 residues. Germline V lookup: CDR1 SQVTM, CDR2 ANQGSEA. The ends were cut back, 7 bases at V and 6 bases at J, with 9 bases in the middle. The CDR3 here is CSGGTYEKLFF. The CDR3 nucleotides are TGCAGCGGGGGGACGTATGAAAAACTGTTTTTT.

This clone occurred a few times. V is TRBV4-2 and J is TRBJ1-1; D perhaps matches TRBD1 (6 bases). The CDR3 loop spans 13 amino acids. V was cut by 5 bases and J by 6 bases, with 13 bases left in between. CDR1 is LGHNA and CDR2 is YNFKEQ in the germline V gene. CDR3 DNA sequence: TGTGCCAGCAGCGACCAGACAGGATCTGAAGCTTTCTTT. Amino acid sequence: CASSDQTGSEAFF.

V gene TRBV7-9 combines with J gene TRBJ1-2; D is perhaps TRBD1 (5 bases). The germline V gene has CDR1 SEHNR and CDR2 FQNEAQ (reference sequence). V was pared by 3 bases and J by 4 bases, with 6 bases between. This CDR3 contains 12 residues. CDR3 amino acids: CASSFDSYGYTF. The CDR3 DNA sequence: TGTGCCAGCAGCTTTGACAGCTATGGCTACACCTTC. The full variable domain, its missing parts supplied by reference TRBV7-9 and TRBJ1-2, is DTGVSQNPRHKITKRGQNVTFRCDPISEHNRLYWYRQTLGQGPEFLTYFQNEAQLEKSRLLSDRFSAERPKGSFSTLEIQRTEQGDSAMYLCASSFDSYGYTFGSGTRLTVV.

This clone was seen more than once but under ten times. Written as DNA, the CDR3 is TGCAGCGTCCAGACAGGGAGGGGAGATACGCAGTATTTT. Its translation is CSVQTGRGDTQYF. The chain joins TRBV29-1 to TRBJ2-3; either TRBD1 or TRBD2 may supply D (7 bases each). The CDR3 runs to 13 residues. CDR1 is SQVTM, CDR2 ANQGSEA, per germline. Trimming pared 6 bases from V and 5 bases from J, leaving 15 bases between.

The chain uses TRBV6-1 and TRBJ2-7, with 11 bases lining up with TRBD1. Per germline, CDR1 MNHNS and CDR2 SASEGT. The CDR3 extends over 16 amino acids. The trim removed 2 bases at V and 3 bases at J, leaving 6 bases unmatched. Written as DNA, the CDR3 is TGTGCCAGCAGTGAATCCGTGGGGACAGGGGGCTACGAGCAGTACTTC. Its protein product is CASSESVGTGGYEQYF.

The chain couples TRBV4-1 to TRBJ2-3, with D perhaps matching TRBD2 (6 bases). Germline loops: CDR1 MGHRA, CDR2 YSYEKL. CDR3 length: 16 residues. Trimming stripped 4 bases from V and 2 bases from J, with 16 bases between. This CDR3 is CASSLASSGPTDTQYF. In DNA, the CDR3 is TGCGCCAGCAGCCTCGCTAGTAGCGGACCCACAGATACGCAGTATTTT.

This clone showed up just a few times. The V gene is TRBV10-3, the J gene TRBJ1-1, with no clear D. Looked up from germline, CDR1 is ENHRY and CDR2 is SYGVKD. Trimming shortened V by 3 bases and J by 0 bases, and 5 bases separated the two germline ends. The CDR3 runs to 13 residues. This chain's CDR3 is CAISDGMNTEAFF. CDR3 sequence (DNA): TGTGCCATCAGTGACGGGATGAACACTGAAGCTTTCTTT.

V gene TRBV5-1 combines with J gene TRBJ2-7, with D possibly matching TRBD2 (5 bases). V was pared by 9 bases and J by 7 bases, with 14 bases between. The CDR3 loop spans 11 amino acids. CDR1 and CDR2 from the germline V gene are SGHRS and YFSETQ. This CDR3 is CATRLAGEQYF. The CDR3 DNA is TGCGCCACCCGGTTGGCGGGTGAGCAGTACTTC.

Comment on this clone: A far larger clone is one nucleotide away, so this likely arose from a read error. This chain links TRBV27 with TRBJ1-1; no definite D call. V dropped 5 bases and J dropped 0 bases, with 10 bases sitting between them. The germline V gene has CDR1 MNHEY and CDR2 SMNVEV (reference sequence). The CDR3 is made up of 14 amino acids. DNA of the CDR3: TGTGCCAGCAGTCACAGTGGATTGAACACTGAAGCTTTCTTT. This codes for CASSHSGLNTEAFF.

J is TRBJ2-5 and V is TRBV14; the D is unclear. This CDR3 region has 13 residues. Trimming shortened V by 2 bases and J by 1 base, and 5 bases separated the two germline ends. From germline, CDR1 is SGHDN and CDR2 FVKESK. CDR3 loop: CASSQILQETQYF. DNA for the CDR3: TGTGCCAGCAGCCAAATACTCCAAGAGACCCAGTACTTC.

Written as DNA, the CDR3 is TGTGCCAGCAGCATAAATCAGGGCAATGAGCAGTTCTTC. It translates to CASSINQGNEQFF. The chain recombines TRBV5-4 with TRBJ2-1, with TRBD1 as a possible D gene (5 bases). CDR1 is SGHNT, CDR2 YYREEE, per germline (reference sequence). The CDR3 sequence is 13 residues long. V lost 4 bases and J lost 6, with 11 bases in between.

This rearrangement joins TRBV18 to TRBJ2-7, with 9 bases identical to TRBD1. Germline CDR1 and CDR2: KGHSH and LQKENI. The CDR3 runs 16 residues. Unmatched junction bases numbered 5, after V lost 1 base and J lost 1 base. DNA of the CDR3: TGTGCCAGCTCACCACTGGACAGGGGCACTTCCTACGAGCAGTACTTC. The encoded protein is CASSPLDRGTSYEQYF. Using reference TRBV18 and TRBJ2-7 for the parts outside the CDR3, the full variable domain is NAGVMQNPRHLVRRRGQEARLRCSPMKGHSHVYWYRQLPEEGLKFMVYLQKENIIDESGMPKERFSAEFPKEGPSILRIQQVVRGDSAAYFCASSPLDRGTSYEQYFGPGTRLTVT.

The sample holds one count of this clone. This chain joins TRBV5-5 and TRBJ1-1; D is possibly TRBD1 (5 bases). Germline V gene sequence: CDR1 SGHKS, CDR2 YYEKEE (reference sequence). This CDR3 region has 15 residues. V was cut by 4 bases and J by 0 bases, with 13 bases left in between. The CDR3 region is CASSGTGTVNTEAFF. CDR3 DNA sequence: TGTGCCAGCAGCGGGACCGGGACGGTGAACACTGAAGCTTTCTTT.